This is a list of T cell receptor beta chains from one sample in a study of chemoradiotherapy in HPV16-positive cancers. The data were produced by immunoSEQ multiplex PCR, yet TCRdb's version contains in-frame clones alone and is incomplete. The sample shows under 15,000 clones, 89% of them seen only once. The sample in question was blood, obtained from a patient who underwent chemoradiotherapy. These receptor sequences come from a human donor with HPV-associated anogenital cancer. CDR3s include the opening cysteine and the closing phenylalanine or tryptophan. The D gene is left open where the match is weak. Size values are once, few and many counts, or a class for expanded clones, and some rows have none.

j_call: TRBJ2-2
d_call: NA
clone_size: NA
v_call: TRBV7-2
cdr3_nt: TGTGCCAGCAGCCAGGACCAAACGAACACCGGGGAGCTGTTTTTT
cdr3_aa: CASSQDQTNTGELFF

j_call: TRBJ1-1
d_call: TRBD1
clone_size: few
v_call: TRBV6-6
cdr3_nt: TGTGCCAGCAACCGACAGGGGAGCACTGAAGCTTTCTTT
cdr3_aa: CASNRQGSTEAFF

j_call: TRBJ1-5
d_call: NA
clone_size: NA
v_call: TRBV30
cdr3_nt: TGTGCCTGGAGTGTAGAGGGTCGGGGCGGATACAATCAGCCCCAGCATTTT
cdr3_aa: CAWSVEGRGGYNQPQHF

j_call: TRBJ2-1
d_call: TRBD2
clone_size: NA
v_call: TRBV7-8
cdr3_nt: TGTGCCAGCAGCTTAGGCTCTCGGAGCGGGAGGGGTTCCTACAATGAGCAGTTCTTC
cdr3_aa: CASSLGSRSGRGSYNEQFF

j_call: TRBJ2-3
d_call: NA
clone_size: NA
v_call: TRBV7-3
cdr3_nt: TGTGCCAGCAGCCGGGGGATAGTGGATACGCAGTATTTT
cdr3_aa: CASSRGIVDTQYF

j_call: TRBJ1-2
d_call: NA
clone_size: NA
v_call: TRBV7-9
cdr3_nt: TGTGCCAGCAGCTCAGCGGGGCAGGTGTATGGCTACACCTTC
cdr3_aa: CASSSAGQVYGYTF

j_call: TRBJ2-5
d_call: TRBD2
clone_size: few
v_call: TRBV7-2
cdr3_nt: TGTGCCAGCAGCCCCGGGACTAGTGAGACCCAGTACTTC
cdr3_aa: CASSPGTSETQYF

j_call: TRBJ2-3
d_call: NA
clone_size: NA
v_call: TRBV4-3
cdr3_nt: TGCGCCAGCAGCCAAGAGGGGAGGAGCACAGATACGCAGTATTTT
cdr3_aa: CASSQEGRSTDTQYF

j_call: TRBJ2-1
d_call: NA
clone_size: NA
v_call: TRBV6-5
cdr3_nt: TGTGCCAGCAGACCGGGACACAAGACCTACAATGAGCAGTTCTTC
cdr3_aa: CASRPGHKTYNEQFF

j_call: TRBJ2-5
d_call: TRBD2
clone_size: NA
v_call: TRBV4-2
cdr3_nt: TGTGCCAGCAGCCCCCTAGTAGCGGGGGATTTTGAGACCCAGTACTTC
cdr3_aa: CASSPLVAGDFETQYF

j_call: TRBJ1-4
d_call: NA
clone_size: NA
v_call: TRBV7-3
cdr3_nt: TGTGCCAGCAGCTTAAGATTGGGGCGGATTGCAACTAATGAAAAACTGTTTTTT
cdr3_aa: CASSLRLGRIATNEKLFF

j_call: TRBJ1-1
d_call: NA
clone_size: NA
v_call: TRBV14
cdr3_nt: TGTGCCAGCAGCCAAGCAGGGATGAACACTGAAGCTTTCTTT
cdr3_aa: CASSQAGMNTEAFF

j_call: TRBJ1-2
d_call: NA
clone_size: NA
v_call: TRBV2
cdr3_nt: TGTGCCACCCAACGCAAGACAGATTATGGCTACACCTTC
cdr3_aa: CATQRKTDYGYTF

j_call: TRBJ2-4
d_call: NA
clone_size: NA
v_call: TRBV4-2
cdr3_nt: TGTGCCAGCAGCCAAGGCGAGGGGCGAGTTCAGTACTTC
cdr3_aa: CASSQGEGRVQYF

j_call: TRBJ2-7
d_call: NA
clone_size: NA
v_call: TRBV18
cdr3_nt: TGTGCCAGCTCACGGACAGAAACTTACGAGCAGTACTTC
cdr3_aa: CASSRTETYEQYF

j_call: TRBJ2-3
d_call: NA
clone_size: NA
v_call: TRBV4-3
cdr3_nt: TGCGCCAGCAGCCAGGGGGTGGCGGGGTCGTCAGATACGCAGTATTTT
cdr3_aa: CASSQGVAGSSDTQYF

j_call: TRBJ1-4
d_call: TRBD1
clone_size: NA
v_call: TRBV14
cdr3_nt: TGTGCCAGCAGCCAGTCAGGGGGCGTAACTAATGAAAAACTGTTTTTT
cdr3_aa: CASSQSGGVTNEKLFF

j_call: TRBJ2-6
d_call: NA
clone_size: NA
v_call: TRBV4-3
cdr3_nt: TGCGCCAGCAGCCAAGTACGGACGTCTGGGGCCAACGTCCTGACTTTC
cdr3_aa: CASSQVRTSGANVLTF

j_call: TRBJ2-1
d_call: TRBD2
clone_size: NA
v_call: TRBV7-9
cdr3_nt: TGTGCCAGCACCCAGACTAGCGGCAGCTCCTACAATGAGCAGTTCTTC
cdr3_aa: CASTQTSGSSYNEQFF

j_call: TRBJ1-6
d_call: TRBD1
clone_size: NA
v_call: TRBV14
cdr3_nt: TGTGCCAGCAGCGCATCGACAGGGGGTTCTTCACCCCTCCACTTT
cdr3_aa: CASSASTGGSSPLHF

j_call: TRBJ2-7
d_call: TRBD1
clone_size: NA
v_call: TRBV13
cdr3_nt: TGTGCCAGCAGCCGGAAGACTACAGGGGCAAGGGAGCAGTACTTC
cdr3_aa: CASSRKTTGAREQYF

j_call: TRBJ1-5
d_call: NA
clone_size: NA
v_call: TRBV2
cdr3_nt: TGTGCCAGCAGTGACAGCCATAGCAATCAGCCCCAGCATTTT
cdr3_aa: CASSDSHSNQPQHF

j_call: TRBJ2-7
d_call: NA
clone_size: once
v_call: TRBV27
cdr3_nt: TGTGCCAGCAGTTTCGGGGGTGGGGCTCCGAGGTCTTTGGGAACCTACGAGCAGTACTTC
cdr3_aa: CASSFGGGAPRSLGTYEQYF

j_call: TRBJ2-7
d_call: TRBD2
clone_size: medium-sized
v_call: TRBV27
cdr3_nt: TGTGCCAGCAGGGGGACTAGCGGGAGTATCTACGAGCAGTACTTC
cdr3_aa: CASRGTSGSIYEQYF

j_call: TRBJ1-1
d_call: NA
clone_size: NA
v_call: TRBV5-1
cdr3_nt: TGCGCCAGCAGCATTCGACCCGCACGGGGAGCTTTCTTT
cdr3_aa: CASSIRPARGAFF

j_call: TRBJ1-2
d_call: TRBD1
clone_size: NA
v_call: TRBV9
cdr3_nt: TGTGCCAGCAGCCCCTCCGGACAGGGCTATGGTGGCTACACCTTC
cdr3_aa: CASSPSGQGYGGYTF

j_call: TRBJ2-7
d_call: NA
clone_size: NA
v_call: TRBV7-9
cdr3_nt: TGTGCCAGCAGCTTAGCGAGCGGAACGTACGAGCAGTACTTC
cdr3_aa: CASSLASGTYEQYF

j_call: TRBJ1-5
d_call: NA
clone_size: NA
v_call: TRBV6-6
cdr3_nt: TGTGCCAGCAGTATCAAGGGTGAGCAGCCCCAGCATTTT
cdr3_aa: CASSIKGEQPQHF

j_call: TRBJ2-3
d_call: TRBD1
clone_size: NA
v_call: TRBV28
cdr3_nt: TGTGCCAGCAGTGCCTACAGGGGAACAGATACGCAGTATTTT
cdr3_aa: CASSAYRGTDTQYF

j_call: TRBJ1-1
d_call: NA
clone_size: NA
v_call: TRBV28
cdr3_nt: TGTGCCAGCAGTTCCACGTCCCCCCGGAAAGCTTTCTTT
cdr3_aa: CASSSTSPRKAFF

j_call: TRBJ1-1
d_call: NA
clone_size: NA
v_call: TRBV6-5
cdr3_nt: TGTGCCAGCAGTTACTCGTACAGGATAAACACTGAAGCTTTCTTT
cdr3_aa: CASSYSYRINTEAFF

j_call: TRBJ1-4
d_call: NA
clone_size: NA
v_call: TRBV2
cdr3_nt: TGTGCCAGCAGTGAAGAGAGATATGCAACTAATGAAAAACTGTTTTTT
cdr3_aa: CASSEERYATNEKLFF

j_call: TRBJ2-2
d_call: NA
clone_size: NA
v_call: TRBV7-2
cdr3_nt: TGTGCCAGCAGCTTAGCGGGATTGGACACCGGGGAGCTGTTTTTT
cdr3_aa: CASSLAGLDTGELFF

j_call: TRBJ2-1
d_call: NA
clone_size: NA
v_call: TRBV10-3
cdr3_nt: TGTGCCATCAGTCTGGGGAATGAGCAGTTCTTC
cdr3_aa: CAISLGNEQFF

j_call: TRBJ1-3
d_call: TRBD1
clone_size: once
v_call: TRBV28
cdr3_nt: TGTGCCAGCAGTTTCCTACGAACAGGGGCTGGAAACACCATATATTTT
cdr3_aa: CASSFLRTGAGNTIYF

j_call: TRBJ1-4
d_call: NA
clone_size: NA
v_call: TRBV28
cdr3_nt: TGTGCCAGCAGTAATGGGGGGTCTGAAAAACTGTTTTTT
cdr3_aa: CASSNGGSEKLFF

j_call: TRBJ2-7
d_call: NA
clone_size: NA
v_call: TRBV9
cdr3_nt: TGTGCCAGCAGCGTAGGGGGTGGGCCCCACTACGAGCAGTACTTC
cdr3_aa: CASSVGGGPHYEQYF

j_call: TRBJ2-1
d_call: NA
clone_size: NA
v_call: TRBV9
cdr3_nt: TGTGCCAGCAGCGTAGGTCCGAATTCGGGTGAGCAGTTCTTC
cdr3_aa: CASSVGPNSGEQFF

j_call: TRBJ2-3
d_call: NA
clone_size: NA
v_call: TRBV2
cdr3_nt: TGTGCCAGCAGTCGCACCTGGCCGCGGGGCACAGATACGCAGTATTTT
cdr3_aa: CASSRTWPRGTDTQYF

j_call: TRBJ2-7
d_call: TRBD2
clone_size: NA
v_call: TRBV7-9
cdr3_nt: TGTGCCAGCAGCTTCTGGACTAGCGGGAGCGAGCAGTACTTC
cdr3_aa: CASSFWTSGSEQYF

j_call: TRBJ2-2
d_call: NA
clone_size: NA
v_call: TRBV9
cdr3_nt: TGTGCCAGCAGCGTTTTACAGAACACCGGGGAGCTGTTTTTT
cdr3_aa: CASSVLQNTGELFF

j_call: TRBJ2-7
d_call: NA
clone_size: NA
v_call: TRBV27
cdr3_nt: TGTGCCAGCAGTCCCTTAGGGCTCGAGCAGTACTTC
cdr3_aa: CASSPLGLEQYF

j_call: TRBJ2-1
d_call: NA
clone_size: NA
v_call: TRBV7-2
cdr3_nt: TGTGCCAGCAGCTCACGACTCCAGGGGCACAATGAGCAGTTCTTC
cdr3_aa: CASSSRLQGHNEQFF

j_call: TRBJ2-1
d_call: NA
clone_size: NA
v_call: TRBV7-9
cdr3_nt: TGTGCCAGCAGCTTAATCGGGACACCTTCACATGAGCAGTTCTTC
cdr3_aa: CASSLIGTPSHEQFF

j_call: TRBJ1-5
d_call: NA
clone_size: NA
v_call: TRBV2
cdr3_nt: TGTGCCAGCAGTGGGTTGGGGGTTGTCAATCAGCCCCAGCATTTT
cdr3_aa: CASSGLGVVNQPQHF

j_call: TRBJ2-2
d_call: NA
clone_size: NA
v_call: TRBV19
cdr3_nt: TGTGCCAGTACGGTACAGGGTGGACTTAGGTCCGGGGAGCTGTTTTTT
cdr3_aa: CASTVQGGLRSGELFF

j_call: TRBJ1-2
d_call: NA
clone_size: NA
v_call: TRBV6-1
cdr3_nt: TGTGCCAGCAGCGAACTACAGGGTAGGGACTACACCTTC
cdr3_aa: CASSELQGRDYTF

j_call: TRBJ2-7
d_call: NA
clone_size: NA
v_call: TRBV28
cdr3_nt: TGTGCCAGCATTGGAAACTCCTACGAGCAGTACTTC
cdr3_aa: CASIGNSYEQYF

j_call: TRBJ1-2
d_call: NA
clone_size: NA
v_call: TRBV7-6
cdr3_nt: TGTGCCAGCAGTTTCCGCAGGGAAGGTGGCTACACCTTC
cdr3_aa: CASSFRREGGYTF

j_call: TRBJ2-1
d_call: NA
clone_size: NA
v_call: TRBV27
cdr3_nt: TGTGCCAGCAGAGGTACGGACCTCAATGGTGAGCAGTTCTTC
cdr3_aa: CASRGTDLNGEQFF

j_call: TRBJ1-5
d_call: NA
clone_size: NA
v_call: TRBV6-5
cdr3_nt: TGTGCCAGCAGTTACCTCGGGGTGGGCAATCAGCCCCAGCATTTT
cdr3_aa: CASSYLGVGNQPQHF